A selection of T cell receptor beta chains follows, all from one sample in a study of blood T cell repertoires in COVID-19. The assay was immunoSEQ multiplex PCR, and TCRdb's table has in-frame clones only and misses some. The sample carries approximately 310,000 clones, about 87% recorded once. The sample taken for sequencing was peripheral blood. These receptors were taken from a woman between 50 and 59 years old who had recovered from COVID-19. Both conserved end residues are part of each CDR3. The D gene is left open where the match is weak. For some rows the clone size is stated as once, few or many, or as a class when expanded; others skip it.

V gene,J gene,clone size,D gene,CDR3 DNA,CDR3 protein
TRBV19,TRBJ1-5,-,TRBD1,TGTGCCAGTAGCATTCAACAGGGGGTCAATCAGCCCCAGCATTTT,CASSIQQGVNQPQHF
TRBV19,TRBJ2-2,-,-,TGTGCCAGTAGTATACGGGAGAGTACCGGGGAGCTGTTTTTT,CASSIRESTGELFF
TRBV27,TRBJ2-4,-,TRBD2,TGTGCCAGCAGTCTCCGCGGAGGGAGGGAAAACATTCAGTACTTC,CASSLRGGRENIQYF
TRBV7-9,TRBJ2-1,-,TRBD1,TGTGCCAGCAGCCAGGGACAGGGGGGCTACAATGAGCAGTTCTTC,CASSQGQGGYNEQFF
TRBV29-1,TRBJ1-2,-,TRBD1,TGCAGCGCCGGGACAGAACTTAACTATGGCTACACCTTC,CSAGTELNYGYTF
TRBV30,TRBJ2-7,-,-,TGTGCCTGGAGTGTACAACGGAGACACGAGCAGTACTTC,CAWSVQRRHEQYF
TRBV7-9,TRBJ2-1,-,TRBD2,TGTGCCAGCAGCTTAGGAAGGACTAGTTGGAATGAGCAGTTCTTC,CASSLGRTSWNEQFF
TRBV19,TRBJ1-1,-,-,TGTGCCAGTAGTCCGCAGGCTGCCGCGGGTGAAGCTTTCTTT,CASSPQAAAGEAFF
TRBV4-1,TRBJ2-3,-,-,TGCGCCAGCAGCCCGCCATTAGCCCCCACAGATACGCAGTATTTT,CASSPPLAPTDTQYF
TRBV10-3,TRBJ1-1,-,TRBD1,TGTGCCCTACGGACAGGTGCCAACACTGAAGCTTTCTTT,CALRTGANTEAFF
TRBV19,TRBJ2-7,-,-,TGTGCCAGTAGTCCGGGACATTCCGAGCAGTACTTC,CASSPGHSEQYF
TRBV6-2/TRBV6-3,TRBJ2-3,few,TRBD2,TGTGCCAGCAGTTACTGGGGGGGGTCCACAGATACGCAGTATTTT,CASSYWGGSTDTQYF
TRBV9,TRBJ1-2,-,TRBD1,TGTGCCAGCAGCGCGACAGGGACAGCTAACTATGGCTACACCTTC,CASSATGTANYGYTF
TRBV7-2,TRBJ2-5,-,TRBD2,TGTGCCAGCAGCTTAGTTTTGCTAGCGGGGGGCCTTTTACACTTC,CASSLVLLAGGLLHF
TRBV7-3,TRBJ2-3,-,TRBD2,TGTGCCAGCAGCCCCGGGACTAGCGATCATACGCAGTATTTT,CASSPGTSDHTQYF
TRBV6-2/TRBV6-3,TRBJ1-1,-,-,TGTGCCAGCAGCCGTGACAGGCTCAACACTGAAGCTTTCTTT,CASSRDRLNTEAFF
TRBV28,TRBJ1-1,-,TRBD1,TGTGCCAGCAGTTCCGGACAGGGTCTGAGTAACACTGAAGCTTTCTTT,CASSSGQGLSNTEAFF
TRBV4-2,TRBJ2-1,-,TRBD2,TGTGCCAGCAGCCATCGTCTAGCGGGAGCCTCTACAAATGAGCAGTTCTTC,CASSHRLAGASTNEQFF
TRBV4-3,TRBJ1-2,-,TRBD1,TGCGCCAGCAGCCATAATACGGGACAGACCTATGGCTACACCTTC,CASSHNTGQTYGYTF
TRBV28,TRBJ2-2,-,TRBD1,TGTGCCAGCAGTTTGAGGCAGGGGGCCGTCGGGGAGCTGTTTTTT,CASSLRQGAVGELFF
TRBV2,TRBJ2-3,-,-,TGTGCCAGCACCACACGGGCCGGCGGGGATACGCAGTATTTT,CASTTRAGGDTQYF
TRBV28,TRBJ1-2,-,-,TGTGCCAGCAGCCAACCCGCGGCGACAGACTATGGCTACACCTTC,CASSQPAATDYGYTF
TRBV19,TRBJ2-6,once,-,TGTGCCAGTAGTCCAGCGGCTCCTGGGGCCAACGTCCTGACTTTC,CASSPAAPGANVLTF
TRBV7-2,TRBJ2-3,-,-,TGTGCCAGCAGCTTAGTGACTACCACAGATACGCAGTATTTT,CASSLVTTTDTQYF
TRBV7-3,TRBJ1-2,-,-,TGTGCCAGCAGCCCGACGAGCAGGGGCCTAGGCGGCTACACCTTC,CASSPTSRGLGGYTF
TRBV12-3/TRBV12-4,TRBJ1-6,-,-,TGTGCCAGCAGTTTTGGTAGATCACCCCTCCACTTT,CASSFGRSPLHF
TRBV5-4,TRBJ1-4,-,TRBD1,TGTGCCAGCAGCGTACCCGGGACAGGTGATGAAAAACTGTTTTTT,CASSVPGTGDEKLFF
TRBV30,TRBJ1-5,many,-,TGTGCCTGGAGTGTAAACGGGGGAAACGGCCATCAGCCCCAGCATTTT,CAWSVNGGNGHQPQHF
TRBV10-3,TRBJ1-2,-,TRBD1,TGTGCCATCAGTGAGTCGGGGGTCCATCCGACAGGGGGCGAAAATTGTGGCTACACCTTC,CAISESGVHPTGGENCGYTF
TRBV19,TRBJ1-1,-,TRBD1,TGTGCCAGTAGACAAGAGCCGGGACAGAACTACATGAACACTGAAGCTTTCTTT,CASRQEPGQNYMNTEAFF
TRBV6-5,TRBJ2-3,-,TRBD2,TGTGCCAGCAGTTCACTAGCGGAAGATACGCAGTATTTT,CASSSLAEDTQYF
TRBV4-1,TRBJ2-4,-,-,TGCGCCAGCAGCCAAGATCTTACGGGATTCAAAAACATTCAGTACTTC,CASSQDLTGFKNIQYF
TRBV7-2,TRBJ2-3,-,TRBD2,TGTGCCAGCAGCTCAGGACTAGCGGGGGTCACAGATACGCAGTATTTT,CASSSGLAGVTDTQYF
TRBV3-1/TRBV3-2,TRBJ2-5,-,-,TGTGCCAGCAGCCAAGATCTATACTCCCGCCGTGTAGAGACCCAGTACTTC,CASSQDLYSRRVETQYF
TRBV5-1,TRBJ2-7,many,-,TGCGCCAGCAGCTTGGAGCCCGGGACCTACGAGCAGTACTTC,CASSLEPGTYEQYF
TRBV30,TRBJ2-2,-,-,TGTGCCTGGAGTGGGCTAGTAGCTGACGGGGAGCTGTTTTTT,CAWSGLVADGELFF
TRBV29-1,TRBJ2-7,-,-,TGCAGCGTTGGGGGTCAGGGAACCTACGAGCAGTACTTC,CSVGGQGTYEQYF
TRBV6-2/TRBV6-3,TRBJ1-4,-,TRBD1,TGTGCCAGCAGTTACCCCGTTCGGACAGGGGTCGGAAAACTGTTTTTT,CASSYPVRTGVGKLFF
TRBV7-2,TRBJ1-1,-,TRBD1,TGTGCCAGCAGCTCCACCGGTGGGGGGACAGGGCCTGAAGCTTTCTTT,CASSSTGGGTGPEAFF
TRBV28,TRBJ2-1,-,TRBD2,TGTGCCAGCAGTCCTAAACCGGGACTAGCGGGAGATAATGAGCAGTTCTTC,CASSPKPGLAGDNEQFF
TRBV7-3,TRBJ2-2,-,-,TGTGCCAGCAGCTTAACTCGTAGCGGCGGGGAGCTGTTTTTT,CASSLTRSGGELFF
TRBV7-2,TRBJ1-1,-,-,TGTGCCAGCAGCTTATTCGAGTTCGGCAGGAGGCCTGAAGCTTTCTTT,CASSLFEFGRRPEAFF
TRBV4-1,TRBJ2-3,-,TRBD2,TGCGCCAGCAGCCAAGGCGGGAGGACAGATACGCAGTATTTT,CASSQGGRTDTQYF
TRBV28,TRBJ2-3,-,TRBD2,TGTGCCAGCAAGGTAGCGGGGGGTGTTGATACGCAGTATTTT,CASKVAGGVDTQYF
TRBV29-1,TRBJ2-1,-,-,TGCAGCGTTAAAGCTACCGGGGGCAATGAGCAGTTCTTC,CSVKATGGNEQFF
TRBV5-1,TRBJ2-5,-,TRBD1,TGCGCCAGCGGCTCCGGGACAGCCATGGAGACCCAGTACTTC,CASGSGTAMETQYF
TRBV20-1,TRBJ1-4,-,-,TGCAGTGCTAGTTCGGGTCCCTGGAATGAAAAACTGTTTTTT,CSASSGPWNEKLFF
TRBV29-1,TRBJ2-4,-,-,TGCAGCGTTTCCGGAAGGGGCATAGCCAAAAACATTCAGTACTTC,CSVSGRGIAKNIQYF
TRBV7-9,TRBJ2-1,-,TRBD1,TGTGCCAGCATCCCACCGACAGGGACGGGCAATGAGCAGTTCTTC,CASIPPTGTGNEQFF
TRBV5-5,TRBJ2-5,-,TRBD1,TGTGCCAGCAGCTCGGACAGGCAAGAGACCCAGTACTTC,CASSSDRQETQYF